This T cell receptor (beta chain) was captured by sequencing in a study of T-cell reconstitution after alpha-beta-depleted transplantation in children. The CDR3 consists of 13 residues. Trimming took 7 bases from V and 2 from J, leaving 10 bases between them. Preparation of the TCRbeta library used unique molecular identifiers. From the PCR reads, TCRdb called clonotypes with MiXCR, one entry per CDR3 protein. In the table there are around 600,000 distinct CDR3 sequences, about 10% of which are singletons. This clonotype was counted at least ten times. The TCR was taken from a human donor who donated a stem cell graft to a child with acute myeloid leukemia. The specimen was PBMCs from the stem cell graft donor, collected from the stem cell graft. The rearrangement joins TRBV12-3 or TRBV12-4 to TRBJ2-3; D is possibly TRBD2 (6 bases). CDR3 bases: TGTGCCAGCAATCGACTAGTCACAGATACGCAGTATTTT. As protein: CASNRLVTDTQYF.